This T cell receptor beta chain was identified in a study of identical twins. CDR3 size: 15 residues. V lost 0 bases to trimming and J lost 5 bases, with 12 bases between them. The germline gives CDR1 SGDLS, CDR2 YYNGEE. Overall study findings and caveats: The abundant beta clonotypes from cord blood had fewer insertions, and memory repertoires had none of this. In monozygotic twins, models underestimated the sharing of out-of-frame TCR alpha. Weaker excess twin sharing was observed in beta out-of-frame sequences.

TCRdb fed the 5' RACE reads into MiXCR, producing one record per CDR3 protein. The sample carries more than 1.5 million distinct CDR3 sequences, about 31% recorded once. In regard to this clonotype: The antigen remains undetermined.

This clonotype was obtained from a newborn girl in good health. The sample was cord blood. The chain is built from TRBV9 and TRBJ2-1, with D possibly being TRBD2 (6 bases). The CDR3 bases are TGTGCCAGCAGCGTAGGGGGTAGCGGAAACAATGAGCAGTTCTTC. Translated, it gives CASSVGGSGNNEQFF.